A selection of T cell receptor beta chains follows, all from one sample in a study of CD8 T cell repertoires and HIV-1 epitope variants. The repertoire was sequenced with immunoSEQ multiplex PCR; TCRdb's copy has only in-frame clones and lacks some. This table has about 4,900 clones, around 63% appearing once. Antigens of these TCRs are unknown. Sequenced input: cultured CD8+ T cells derived from PBMCs. The receptors were sampled from a male donor with HIV. Each CDR3 is given without its conserved first and last residue. The order of the fields is D gene, V gene, J gene, CDR3 protein. The D gene is left open where the match is weak.

D: .
V: TRBV5-6
J: TRBJ2-4
CDR3: ASSLAQNIQY

D: .
V: TRBV6-5
J: TRBJ1-2
CDR3: AGGDGPNYGYT

D: .
V: TRBV7-9
J: TRBJ2-1
CDR3: ASSLGVGAREQF

D: TRBD2
V: TRBV10-3
J: TRBJ2-7
CDR3: AIRTSGGGAYEQY

D: .
V: TRBV5-5
J: TRBJ1-3
CDR3: ASSLGWTSGNTIY

D: .
V: TRBV5-4
J: TRBJ2-1
CDR3: ASRMDSHNEQF

D: TRBD1
V: TRBV6-6
J: TRBJ2-1
CDR3: ASSYGQGSYNEQF

D: .
V: TRBV27
J: TRBJ1-3
CDR3: ASSLKAAGSSGNTIY

D: .
V: TRBV7-6
J: TRBJ1-3
CDR3: ASSSLEGRRILSGNTIY

D: TRBD2
V: TRBV6-4
J: TRBJ2-3
CDR3: ASSEAGGTDTQY

D: .
V: TRBV9
J: TRBJ1-4
CDR3: ASSEQGANEKLF

D: .
V: TRBV6-5
J: TRBJ1-2
CDR3: ASRPRTDYGYT

D: TRBD1
V: TRBV7-9
J: TRBJ2-1
CDR3: ASSFPGQGYNEQF

D: .
V: TRBV7-8
J: TRBJ2-7
CDR3: ASSLKWVSGEQY

D: .
V: TRBV19
J: TRBJ1-1
CDR3: ASSPGWGTEAF

D: .
V: TRBV7-6
J: TRBJ2-1
CDR3: ASSAGRGDNNEQF

D: TRBD1
V: TRBV19
J: TRBJ1-5
CDR3: ASSLGQGVFSNQPQH

D: .
V: TRBV28
J: TRBJ2-7
CDR3: ASRLNRWDSSYEQY

D: TRBD1
V: TRBV5-4
J: TRBJ2-7
CDR3: ASSVNRGTPSYEQY

D: TRBD1
V: TRBV29-1
J: TRBJ1-2
CDR3: SVYNGQGVSDGYT

D: .
V: TRBV27
J: TRBJ1-1
CDR3: ASSLSVRTEAF

D: .
V: TRBV21-1
J: TRBJ2-2
CDR3: ASSRSPGLAGGPSGELF

D: .
V: TRBV7-7
J: TRBJ1-2
CDR3: ASSQDPPDLDYGYT

D: .
V: TRBV7-8
J: TRBJ2-7
CDR3: ASSSDRSSYEQY

D: TRBD1
V: TRBV30
J: TRBJ2-1
CDR3: AWNTGQGINEQF

D: TRBD1
V: TRBV27
J: TRBJ2-1
CDR3: ATPGQGGGHSYNEQF

D: .
V: TRBV13
J: TRBJ1-5
CDR3: ASSQRYSNQPQH